This T cell receptor beta chain was captured in a study of control samples from healthy donors and cancer patients. Some clones are missing from TCRdb's copy, which holds only in-frame ones; the method was immunoSEQ multiplex PCR. The table lists 350,000 to 450,000 clones, roughly 90% of them singletons. V lost 4 bases and J 7 bases, leaving 23 bases between the germline ends. The CDR3 has 17 residues. Germline assignment: CDR1 LGHDT and CDR2 YNNKEL (reference sequence). The source material was PBMCs. The receptor was isolated from a man aged 40-49 years with head and neck cancer. The chain recombines TRBV3-1 (or the pseudogene TRBV3-2) with TRBJ2-1; D is undetermined. CDR3 nucleotides: TGTGCCAGCAGCCCATGGTGGGCTAGTGGGGTAGAGAATGAGCAGTTCTTC. Its translation is CASSPWWASGVENEQFF.